Listed here is a single T cell receptor beta chain. V was trimmed by 3 bases and J by 4 bases, leaving 15 bases between them. This CDR3 contains 15 residues. Germline V gene lookup returns CDR1 SGHDN and CDR2 FVKESK. The method was immunoSEQ multiplex PCR; TCRdb's version includes in-frame clones alone and lacks a portion of them. The sample holds hundreds of thousands of clones, 88% seen once. The data were taken from a study of shared T cell receptors in the human thymus. This sample also appeared in a second study, on human thymus T cells.

The sequence came from a boy under two years old with a congenital heart defect. This chain links TRBV14 with TRBJ1-2; tentative D call: TRBD1 (6 bases). Material for sequencing was thymocytes. The CDR3 nucleotides read TGTGCCAGCAGCCAGTCGTATCAGGGGAGCTATGGCTACACCTTC. It yields the protein CASSQSYQGSYGYTF.